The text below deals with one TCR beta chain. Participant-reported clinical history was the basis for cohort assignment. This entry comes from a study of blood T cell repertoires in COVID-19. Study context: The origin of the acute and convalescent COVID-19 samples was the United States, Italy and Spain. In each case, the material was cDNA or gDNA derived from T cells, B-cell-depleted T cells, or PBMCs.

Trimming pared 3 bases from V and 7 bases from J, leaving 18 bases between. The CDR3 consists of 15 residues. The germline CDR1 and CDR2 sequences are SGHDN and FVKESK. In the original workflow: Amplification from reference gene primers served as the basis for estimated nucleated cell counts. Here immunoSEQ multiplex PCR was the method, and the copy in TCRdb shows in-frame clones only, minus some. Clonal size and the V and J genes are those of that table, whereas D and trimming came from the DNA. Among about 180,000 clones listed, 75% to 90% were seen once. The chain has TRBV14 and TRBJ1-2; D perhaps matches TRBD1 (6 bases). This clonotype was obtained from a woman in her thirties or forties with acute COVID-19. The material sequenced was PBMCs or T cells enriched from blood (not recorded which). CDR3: CASSQEQGLFSGYTF. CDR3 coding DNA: TGTGCCAGCAGCCAGGAACAGGGCCTTTTCTCTGGCTACACCTTC.